These T cell receptor beta chains were read from a single sample in a study of regulatory T cells in long-lasting Graves disease. TCRdb re-analysed the multiplex PCR reads in MiXCR, keeping a single row per CDR3 protein. The sample has under 800,000 distinct CDR3 sequences; 15% to 20% are singletons. The same data also contributed to another study, on T cells in Graves' hyperthyroidism and ophthalmopathy.

Sample: peripheral blood mononuclear cells (PBMCs), taken at new diagnosis, from a patient treated with antithyroid drugs. The receptors derive from a woman under 40 with Graves disease. The CDR3 runs from the conserved cysteine through the conserved F or W. D genes are given only for firm matches. Some rows have no size entry. The others give once, few or many, or a class for an expanded clone.

cdr3_length clone_size j_call v_call d_call cdr3_aa cdr3_nt
17 - TRBJ2-3 TRBV3-1 - CASSQRARGLGSSMQYF TGTGCCAGCAGCCAACGAGCTAGGGGCTTGGGGAGTTCCATGCAGTATTTT
13 many TRBJ1-4 TRBV7-2 - CASSLNPREKLFF TGTGCCAGCAGCTTAAACCCTAGGGAAAAACTGTTTTTT
13 - TRBJ1-5 TRBV19 - CASSSLHGQPQHF TGTGCCAGTAGTTCCCTTCACGGACAGCCCCAGCATTTT
13 - TRBJ1-5 TRBV20-1 - CSASAGYNQPQHF TGCAGTGCATCGGCAGGATACAATCAGCCCCAGCATTTT
16 few TRBJ1-2 TRBV5-8 - CASSLMGAPANYGYTF TGTGCCAGCAGCTTGATGGGGGCCCCAGCTAACTATGGCTACACCTTC
16 many TRBJ2-3 TRBV28 TRBD2 CASSLQGLAETDTQYF TGTGCCAGCAGTTTACAGGGACTAGCGGAAACGGATACGCAGTATTTT
14 many TRBJ1-6 TRBV12-3/TRBV12-4 TRBD1 CASSMGQGGFPLHF TGTGCCAGCAGCATGGGACAGGGAGGTTTCCCCCTCCACTTT
10 - TRBJ1-2 TRBV20-1 TRBD1 CSGGQGGYTF TGCAGCGGGGGACAGGGTGGCTACACCTTC
11 many TRBJ2-7 TRBV18 - CASSPQDWLYF TGTGCCAGCTCACCCCAGGACTGGCTATACTTC
12 - TRBJ1-2 TRBV5-1 - CVVRGEDYGYTF TGCGTAGTACGGGGGGAGGACTATGGCTACACCTTC
13 - TRBJ1-5 TRBV20-1 TRBD1 CSAQTGRGQPQHF TGCAGTGCCCAGACAGGGAGGGGTCAGCCCCAGCATTTT
15 - TRBJ2-5 TRBV28 - CASSLGAQRLETQYF TGTGCCAGCAGCTTAGGGGCACAGAGGCTAGAGACCCAGTACTTC
18 few TRBJ2-1 TRBV19 TRBD2 CASSIEGVAGGSYNEQFF TGTGCCAGTAGTATTGAGGGGGTAGCGGGAGGGTCCTACAATGAGCAGTTCTTC
14 - TRBJ1-1 TRBV5-1 - CASRARTSNTEAFF TGCGCCAGCCGCGCCCGGACATCGAACACTGAAGCTTTCTTT
13 - TRBJ1-1 TRBV12-3/TRBV12-4 - CASNLGANTEAFF TGTGCCAGCAATTTGGGCGCGAACACTGAAGCTTTCTTT
14 many TRBJ1-5 TRBV6-1 - CASRGTNDNQPQHF TGTGCCAGCAGAGGGACTAACGACAATCAGCCCCAGCATTTT
16 many TRBJ2-2 TRBV7-9 - CASSSSRAANTGELFF TGTGCCAGCAGCTCCTCCCGGGCAGCAAACACCGGGGAGCTGTTTTTT
13 many TRBJ2-7 TRBV20-1 - CSAILVTGSEQYF TGCAGTGCTATCCTAGTTACCGGGAGCGAGCAGTACTTC
14 once TRBJ2-3 TRBV9 - CASSSRLDADTQYF TGTGCCAGCAGCTCTCGCCTGGACGCAGATACGCAGTATTTT
11 once TRBJ2-7 TRBV3-1 TRBD2 CASQGGSEQYF TGTGCCAGCCAGGGCGGGAGTGAGCAGTACTTC
14 - TRBJ2-5 TRBV4-1 - CASSLKGGQETQYF TGCGCCAGCAGCCTAAAGGGGGGGCAAGAGACCCAGTACTTC
12 many TRBJ2-7 TRBV28 - CASSNPVYEQYF TGTGCCAGCAGCAACCCCGTCTACGAGCAGTACTTC
13 - TRBJ2-4 TRBV20-1 - CSAAALAKNIQYF TGCAGTGCTGCGGCGTTAGCCAAAAACATTCAGTACTTC
16 - TRBJ2-2 TRBV6-1 - CASSLARGGNTGELFF TGTGCCAGCAGTCTCGCGAGGGGCGGAAACACCGGGGAGCTGTTTTTT
15 - TRBJ2-6 TRBV30 - CAWSVGYGGANVLTF TGTGCCTGGAGTGTAGGGTATGGTGGGGCCAACGTCCTGACTTTC
15 - TRBJ2-3 TRBV3-1 - CATEGGRSLPDTQYF TGTGCCACCGAAGGGGGGAGATCGTTGCCAGATACGCAGTATTTT
15 - TRBJ1-1 TRBV7-9 - CASSSTNPLRAEAFF TGTGCCAGCAGCTCGACCAACCCGCTACGTGCTGAAGCTTTCTTT
13 many TRBJ2-1 TRBV30 TRBD2 CACERESVDEQFF TGTGCCTGCGAGCGGGAGTCGGTAGATGAGCAGTTCTTC
15 many TRBJ2-1 TRBV7-3 TRBD1 CASSLTRTGADEQFF TGTGCCAGCAGCTTAACGCGGACAGGGGCGGATGAGCAGTTCTTC
16 - TRBJ2-1 TRBV24-1 TRBD1 CATSDQDRGLYNEQFF TGTGCCACCAGTGATCAGGACAGGGGGTTGTACAATGAGCAGTTCTTC
15 - TRBJ2-3 TRBV19 TRBD1 CASSPGTGRTDTQYF TGTGCCAGTAGTCCCGGGACAGGGCGCACAGATACGCAGTATTTT
15 many TRBJ2-3 TRBV29-1 - CSVGRAIPSTDTQYF TGCAGCGTTGGGCGGGCTATCCCTAGCACAGATACGCAGTATTTT